This TCR beta chain derives from a study of identical twins. Germline CDR1 reads SNHLY; CDR2 reads FYNNEI. Trimming stripped 6 bases from V and 5 bases from J, with 20 bases between. This CDR3 comprises 16 residues. TCRdb re-analysed the 5' RACE reads in MiXCR, keeping a single row per CDR3 protein. The profile covers about 340,000 distinct CDR3 sequences, with roughly an eighth appearing a single time and around 7.8% taken by the ten largest. These same records also appear under a second study, on yellow fever vaccine responses in identical twins.

The material sequenced was CD8+ T cells sorted from blood. This chain joins TRBV2 and TRBJ2-1, with D tentatively TRBD2 (7 bases). The receptor comes from a woman younger than 35 in good health. CDR3 region: CASRHQQGGLDNEQFF. For the CDR3, the DNA is TGTGCCAGCAGGCACCAACAGGGAGGGTTGGACAATGAGCAGTTCTTC.